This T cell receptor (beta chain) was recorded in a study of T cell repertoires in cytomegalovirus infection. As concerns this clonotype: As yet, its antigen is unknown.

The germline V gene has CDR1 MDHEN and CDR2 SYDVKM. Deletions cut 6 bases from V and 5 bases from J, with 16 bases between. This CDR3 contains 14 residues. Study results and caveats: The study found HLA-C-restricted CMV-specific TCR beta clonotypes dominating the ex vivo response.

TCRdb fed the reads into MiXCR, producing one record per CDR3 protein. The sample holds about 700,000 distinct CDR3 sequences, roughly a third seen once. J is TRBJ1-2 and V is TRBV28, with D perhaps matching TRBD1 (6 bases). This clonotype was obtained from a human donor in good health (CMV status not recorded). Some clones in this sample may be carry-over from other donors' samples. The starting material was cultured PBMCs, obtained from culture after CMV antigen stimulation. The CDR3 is CASRSWTVQYGYTF. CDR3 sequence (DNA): TGTGCCAGCAGGTCATGGACAGTCCAATATGGCTACACCTTC.